Each of the 22 T cell receptor beta chains below was sequenced from the same sample in a study of T-cell memory formation after mild COVID-19. MiXCR, applied by TCRdb to the 5' RACE reads, yields one record per CDR3 protein. The sample has over 300,000 distinct CDR3 sequences, around a fifth seen once. Sequenced material: PBMCs or a T cell subset sorted from them (not recorded which). These receptors all come from a man aged 18 to 29 who had mild COVID-19 (a few samples of this study predate the infection). Cell type and time point are not known.

The V gene is TRBV7-9, the J gene TRBJ2-1, with D unclear. V was clipped by 9 bases and J by 0 bases, with 15 bases between them. CDR1 and CDR2 from the germline V gene are SEHNR and FQNEAQ (reference sequence). The CDR3 sequence is 15 residues long. The CDR3 DNA reads TGTGCCAGTCGTGCCGATGGGGTCTCCTACAATGAGCAGTTCTTC. Amino acid sequence: CASRADGVSYNEQFF.

This chain connects TRBV12-3 or TRBV12-4 to TRBJ2-2, with D uncertain. The CDR3 runs to 17 residues. V dropped 6 bases and J dropped 0 bases, with 17 bases sitting between them. The DNA for the CDR3 is TGTGCCAGCAGCTCGGATATGCGTATCGCGAACACCGGGGAGCTGTTTTTT. Translating it yields CASSSDMRIANTGELFF.

This clonotype was counted only a few times. The J gene is TRBJ1-2, the V gene TRBV5-6; D is perhaps TRBD1 (6 bases). Germline V CDR1 and CDR2: SGHDT, YYEEEE. The length of the CDR3 is 13 residues. The V end was cut by 7 bases, the J end by 8 bases, with 18 bases between. CDR3 coding DNA: TGTGCCAGCGGACCGCAGGGGATCAACGGCTACACCTTC. Its translation is CASGPQGINGYTF. The variable domain in full, with the rest retrieved from reference TRBV5-6 and TRBJ1-2, is DAGVTQSPTHLIKTRGQQVTLRCSPKSGHDTVSWYQQALGQGPQFIFQYYEEEERQRGNFPDRFSGHQFPNYSSELNVNALLLGDSALYLCASGPQGINGYTFGSGTRLTVV.

The V and J genes are TRBV5-1 and TRBJ2-2, with 10 nucleotides matching TRBD1. V trimming: 4 bases; J trimming: 4 bases; junction bases outside the gene matches: 7. The CDR3 has 16 amino acids. Germline lookup yields CDR1 SGHRS and CDR2 YFSETQ. The CDR3, as DNA: TGCGCCAGCAGCGTTGCCGGGACAGGGGTCACCGGGGAGCTGTTTTTT. Encoded protein: CASSVAGTGVTGELFF. The full variable domain, rest sourced from reference TRBV5-1 and TRBJ2-2, is KAGVTQTPRYLIKTRGQQVTLSCSPISGHRSVSWYQQTPGQGLQFLFEYFSETQRNKGNFPGRFSGRQFSNSRSEMNVSTLELGDSALYLCASSVAGTGVTGELFFGEGSRLTVL.

Only a few counts were recorded for this clonotype. This chain connects TRBV12-3 or TRBV12-4 to TRBJ2-1, with D unresolved. Trimming took 3 bases from V and 2 from J, leaving 8 bases between them. The CDR3 extends over 14 amino acids. The CDR3 bases are TGTGCCAGCAGTTTGACTGACACCTACAATGAGCAGTTCTTC. The encoded protein is CASSLTDTYNEQFF.

This clonotype was recorded a few times. This rearrangement joins TRBV20-1 to TRBJ1-3; D uncertain. Germline V gene sequence: CDR1 DFQATT, CDR2 SNEGSKA (reference sequence). Trimming removed 6 bases from V and 4 bases from J, with 10 bases in between. This CDR3 contains 12 residues. The CDR3 nucleotides are TGCAGTGCGCCGACGGTCGGAAACACCATATATTTT. The encoded protein is CSAPTVGNTIYF.

This clonotype was counted a few times. At one boundary the junction diverges from the germline segment, which might be a read error. The chain has TRBV9 and TRBJ2-3, with D tentatively TRBD1 (6 bases). The V gene's germline CDR1 is SGDLS and CDR2 YYNGEE. This CDR3 contains 14 residues. The CDR3 reads CASSVSRGTNTQYF. For the CDR3, the DNA is TGTGCCAGCAGCGTTTCCAGGGGCACAAATACGCAGTATTTT.

As for this clonotype: Compared with germline, one end of the junction differs, possibly owing to a read error. The V call is TRBV7-7, the J call TRBJ1-1, with 7 bases lining up with TRBD1. CDR3 length equals 15 residues. CDR1 is SSHAT and CDR2 is FNYEAQ in the germline V gene (reference sequence). The CDR3 DNA reads as TGTGCTAGCACCCATCCGGGACAGTTAAACACTGAAGCTTTCTTT. Its protein is CASTHPGQLNTEAFF.

This clonotype was seen more than once but under ten times. The chain's CDR3 is CATTPGGDTQYF. The CDR3 DNA reads TGTGCCACGACACCGGGAGGAGATACGCAGTATTTT. The chain recombines TRBV7-9 with TRBJ2-3, with TRBD2 matching 7 bases. The CDR3 runs 12 residues. Germline V gene sequence: CDR1 SEHNR, CDR2 FQNEAQ (reference sequence). The trim removed 10 bases at V and 5 bases at J, leaving 6 bases unmatched. Full variable domain (remainder filled in from reference TRBV7-9 and TRBJ2-3): DTGVSQNPRHKITKRGQNVTFRCDPISEHNRLYWYRQTLGQGPEFLTYFQNEAQLEKSRLLSDRFSAERPKGSFSTLEIQRTEQGDSAMYLCATTPGGDTQYFGPGTRLTVL.

This clonotype came up a few times. The chain couples TRBV5-4 to TRBJ2-3; TRBD2 might be the D (5 bases). Trimming cost V 2 bases and J 0 bases, with 13 bases left between them. Germline-derived CDR1 and CDR2 are SGHNT and YYREEE (reference sequence). The CDR3 extends over 16 amino acids. The CDR3 sequence is CASSFREWGSTDTQYF. The DNA of the CDR3 is TGTGCCAGCAGCTTTAGGGAGTGGGGAAGCACAGATACGCAGTATTTT.

V gene TRBV28 combines with J gene TRBJ1-2, with 9 bases that match TRBD1. The CDR3 is made up of 15 amino acids. The V gene end was trimmed by 4 bases and the J gene end by 4 bases; junction bases not matched to a gene: 7. From germline, CDR1 is MDHEN and CDR2 SYDVKM. CDR3 DNA sequence: TGTGCCAGCAGTTCTGGGGACAGGGTCGGCTATGGCTACACCTTC. This encodes CASSSGDRVGYGYTF.

This clonotype was counted between two and nine times. The chain is built from TRBV12-3 or TRBV12-4 and TRBJ1-1, with D possibly being TRBD1 (5 bases). Trimming shortened V by 6 bases and J by 8 bases, and 10 bases separated the two germline ends. This CDR3 region has 11 residues. DNA for the CDR3: TGTGCCAGCAGGCATCAGGGAGAAGCTTTCTTT. Protein product: CASRHQGEAFF.

The chain is built from TRBV5-1 and TRBJ2-7; D may be TRBD2 (5 bases). V was clipped by 4 bases and J by 6 bases, with 14 bases between them. Germline loops: CDR1 SGHRS, CDR2 YFSETQ. There are 13 residues in the CDR3. The CDR3, as DNA: TGCGCCAGCAGCCCGGACGGGGTAGGCGAGCAGTACTTC. This translates into CASSPDGVGEQYF.

This clonotype was seen only a few times. The chain combines TRBV12-3 or TRBV12-4 with TRBJ1-5; a weak D match, TRBD1 (6 bases). This CDR3 has 15 residues. Trimming removed 0 bases at V and 6 bases at J, with 12 bases between. This CDR3 reads CASSLAPGGGQPQHF. CDR3 coding DNA: TGTGCCAGCAGTTTAGCGCCAGGAGGGGGTCAGCCCCAGCATTTT.

This clonotype has only a few counts. V is TRBV20-1 and J is TRBJ2-7; the D gene could be TRBD1 or TRBD2 (5 bases each). The length of the CDR3 is 13 residues. Germline V gives CDR1 DFQATT, CDR2 SNEGSKA (reference sequence). V lost 0 bases to trimming and J lost 3 bases, with 9 bases between them. The CDR3 region is CSARDWDHYEQYF. CDR3 nucleotides: TGCAGTGCTAGAGATTGGGACCACTACGAGCAGTACTTC.

This clonotype was seen a few times. The gene calls are TRBV4-1 and TRBJ1-4; D gene uncertain. Germline V gene lookup returns CDR1 MGHRA and CDR2 YSYEKL. V lost 0 bases to trimming and J lost 6 bases, with 11 bases between them. The CDR3 has 15 residues. CDR3 sequence reads: CASSQEKVGYEKLFF. CDR3 nucleotide sequence: TGCGCCAGCAGCCAAGAGAAGGTGGGCTATGAAAAACTGTTTTTT.

This clonotype was counted between two and nine times. The chain recombines TRBV24-1 with TRBJ2-1, with TRBD1 identical over 11 bases. V shed 3 bases, J shed 7 bases, and the junction held 7 bases outside the gene matches. Germline CDR1 KGHDR, CDR2 SFDVKD. This CDR3 region has 16 residues. The CDR3, as DNA: TGTGCCACCAGTGATCCCGGACAGGGGGCTGGGAATGAGCAGTTCTTC. Amino acid sequence: CATSDPGQGAGNEQFF.

This sequence joins TRBV4-2 and TRBJ2-7; D is unresolved. The germline V gene encodes CDR1 LGHNA and CDR2 YNFKEQ. Trimming left V 1 base short and J 10 bases short, with 11 bases between. This CDR3 is 12 amino acids long. The CDR3 DNA reads TGTGCCAGCAGCCAAGGGGTACAAGATCAGTACTTC. Its translation is CASSQGVQDQYF.

The chain carries TRBV5-1 and TRBJ2-7; D tentatively fits TRBD1 or TRBD2 (5 bases each). The germline V gene has CDR1 SGHRS and CDR2 YFSETQ. Trimming took 4 bases from V and 6 from J, leaving 14 bases between them. There are 13 residues in the CDR3. In nucleotides, the CDR3 is TGCGCCAGCAGCACCGGGACCGGGCCCGAGCAGTACTTC. This sequence encodes CASSTGTGPEQYF.

This chain links TRBV5-1 with TRBJ2-5; TRBD2 might be the D (6 bases). The CDR3 is 13 residues long. Germline CDR1 and CDR2: SGHRS and YFSETQ. The germline V and J ends were trimmed by 0 bases and 9 bases, with 12 bases remaining between them. The CDR3 spells CASSLEGTQAQYF. CDR3 nucleotides: TGCGCCAGCAGCTTGGAAGGGACTCAGGCCCAGTACTTC.

The V gene is TRBV5-1, the J gene TRBJ2-2; tentatively, D is TRBD2 (6 bases). The CDR3 sequence is 14 residues long. The V end was cut by 0 bases, the J end by 6 bases, with 9 bases between. CDR1 and CDR2 (germline): SGHRS, YFSETQ. The CDR3 DNA sequence: TGCGCCAGCAGCTTGGGCAGGGAGGCCGGGGAGCTGTTTTTT. Translated, it gives CASSLGREAGELFF.

Many counts were recorded for this clonotype. This chain joins TRBV18 and TRBJ2-7; tentatively, D is TRBD1 (6 bases). Trimming stripped 3 bases from V and 4 bases from J, with 19 bases between. The CDR3 is 16 residues long. Germline CDR1 and CDR2: KGHSH and LQKENI. The CDR3 sequence: CASSPAGAGVLYEQYF. CDR3 DNA: TGTGCCAGCTCACCGGCTGGGGCAGGGGTGTTGTACGAGCAGTACTTC.